One sample yielded the 9 T cell receptor beta chains listed below, sequenced in a study of blood T cell repertoires in COVID-19. Sequenced by immunoSEQ multiplex PCR; TCRdb stores in-frame clones only, minus some. Among 300,000 to 400,000 clones listed, roughly 84% were seen once. Sequenced input: PBMCs or T cells enriched from blood (not recorded which). All receptors come from a young woman who had recovered from COVID-19.

This chain connects TRBV2 to TRBJ2-2, with 12 bases lining up with TRBD2. V was pared by 6 bases and J by 5 bases, with 7 bases of the junction left unmatched. Germline CDR1 SNHLY, CDR2 FYNNEI. This CDR3 spans 16 amino acids. CDR3 in DNA: TGTGCCAGCAGCGAGACTAGCGGGGGAGGAACCGGGGAGCTGTTTTTT. This gives the protein CASSETSGGGTGELFF.

J is TRBJ1-2 and V is TRBV10-3, with D possibly TRBD1 on 6 matching bases. The V gene's germline CDR1 is ENHRY and CDR2 SYGVKD. This CDR3 has 16 amino acids. Trimming removed 6 bases at V and 4 bases at J, with 21 bases between. This CDR3 is CAISALTPGTSYGYTF. In DNA form, the CDR3 reads TGTGCCATCAGCGCACTCACCCCGGGGACAAGCTATGGCTACACCTTC.

This clone occurred once. This chain joins TRBV5-1 and TRBJ2-7; the D is unclear. CDR3 length equals 13 residues. Germline V CDR1 and CDR2: SGHRS, YFSETQ. V dropped 1 base and J dropped 0 bases, with 5 bases sitting between them. In DNA form, the CDR3 reads TGCGCCAGCAGCTTGAGGAGCTCCTACGAGCAGTACTTC. Amino acid sequence: CASSLRSSYEQYF.

This chain connects TRBV4-1 to TRBJ1-6; no clear D gene. The germline CDR1 and CDR2 sequences are MGHRA and YSYEKL. This CDR3 has 16 residues. Between the trimmed V and J ends, which lost 4 bases and 0 bases, there was a span of 10 bases. Here the CDR3 DNA reads TGCGCCAGCAGCCGCGGGCCGAGCTCCTATAATTCACCCCTCCACTTT. This codes for CASSRGPSSYNSPLHF.

This clone has only a few counts. The chain couples TRBV14 to TRBJ1-2; no firm D call. CDR3 length: 15 amino acids. Trimming took 1 base from V and 4 from J, leaving 13 bases between them. Germline lookup yields CDR1 SGHDN and CDR2 FVKESK. CDR3 residues: CASSQVSQVGYGYTF. DNA of the CDR3: TGTGCCAGCAGCCAAGTTTCCCAGGTTGGCTATGGCTACACCTTC.

This rearrangement joins TRBV3-1 (or the pseudogene TRBV3-2) to TRBJ1-5, with D maybe TRBD1 (5 bases). Trimming took off 1 base at V and 6 bases at J, with 7 bases between the two ends. The CDR3 is made up of 13 amino acids. Germline CDR1 and CDR2: LGHDT and YNNKEL (reference sequence). CDR3 sequence reads: CASSQGQGQPQHF. The DNA of the CDR3 is TGTGCCAGCAGCCAAGGTCAGGGTCAGCCCCAGCATTTT.

The J gene is TRBJ2-5, the V gene TRBV4-1; 9 bases match TRBD2. The ends lost 1 base at V and 2 bases at J; junction bases unmatched: 8. This CDR3 comprises 17 residues. CDR1 MGHRA and CDR2 YSYEKL come from the germline V gene. In DNA form, the CDR3 reads TGCGCCAGCAGCCAAGTTGCTAGCGGGGAGAAGCAAGAGACCCAGTACTTC. It yields the protein CASSQVASGEKQETQYF.

The chain is built from TRBV7-9 and TRBJ2-2; 7 bases match TRBD1. Germline loops: CDR1 SEHNR, CDR2 FQNEAQ (reference sequence). The CDR3 totals 15 residues. J lost 1 base, V lost 5 bases, and 4 bases had no gene match. The CDR3 loop reads CASSPGTVNTGELFF. The CDR3 DNA reads TGTGCCAGCAGCCCCGGGACAGTGAACACCGGGGAGCTGTTTTTT.

The chain is built from TRBV27 and TRBJ1-5; D may be TRBD1 (6 bases). This CDR3 region has 17 residues. Trimming pared 1 base from V and 6 bases from J, leaving 19 bases between. Germline values: CDR1 MNHEY, CDR2 SMNVEV (reference sequence). CDR3 DNA: TGTGCCAGCAGTTTATGGGGCGGGGGCGCCGGCCGTCAGCCCCAGCATTTT. The encoded protein is CASSLWGGGAGRQPQHF.